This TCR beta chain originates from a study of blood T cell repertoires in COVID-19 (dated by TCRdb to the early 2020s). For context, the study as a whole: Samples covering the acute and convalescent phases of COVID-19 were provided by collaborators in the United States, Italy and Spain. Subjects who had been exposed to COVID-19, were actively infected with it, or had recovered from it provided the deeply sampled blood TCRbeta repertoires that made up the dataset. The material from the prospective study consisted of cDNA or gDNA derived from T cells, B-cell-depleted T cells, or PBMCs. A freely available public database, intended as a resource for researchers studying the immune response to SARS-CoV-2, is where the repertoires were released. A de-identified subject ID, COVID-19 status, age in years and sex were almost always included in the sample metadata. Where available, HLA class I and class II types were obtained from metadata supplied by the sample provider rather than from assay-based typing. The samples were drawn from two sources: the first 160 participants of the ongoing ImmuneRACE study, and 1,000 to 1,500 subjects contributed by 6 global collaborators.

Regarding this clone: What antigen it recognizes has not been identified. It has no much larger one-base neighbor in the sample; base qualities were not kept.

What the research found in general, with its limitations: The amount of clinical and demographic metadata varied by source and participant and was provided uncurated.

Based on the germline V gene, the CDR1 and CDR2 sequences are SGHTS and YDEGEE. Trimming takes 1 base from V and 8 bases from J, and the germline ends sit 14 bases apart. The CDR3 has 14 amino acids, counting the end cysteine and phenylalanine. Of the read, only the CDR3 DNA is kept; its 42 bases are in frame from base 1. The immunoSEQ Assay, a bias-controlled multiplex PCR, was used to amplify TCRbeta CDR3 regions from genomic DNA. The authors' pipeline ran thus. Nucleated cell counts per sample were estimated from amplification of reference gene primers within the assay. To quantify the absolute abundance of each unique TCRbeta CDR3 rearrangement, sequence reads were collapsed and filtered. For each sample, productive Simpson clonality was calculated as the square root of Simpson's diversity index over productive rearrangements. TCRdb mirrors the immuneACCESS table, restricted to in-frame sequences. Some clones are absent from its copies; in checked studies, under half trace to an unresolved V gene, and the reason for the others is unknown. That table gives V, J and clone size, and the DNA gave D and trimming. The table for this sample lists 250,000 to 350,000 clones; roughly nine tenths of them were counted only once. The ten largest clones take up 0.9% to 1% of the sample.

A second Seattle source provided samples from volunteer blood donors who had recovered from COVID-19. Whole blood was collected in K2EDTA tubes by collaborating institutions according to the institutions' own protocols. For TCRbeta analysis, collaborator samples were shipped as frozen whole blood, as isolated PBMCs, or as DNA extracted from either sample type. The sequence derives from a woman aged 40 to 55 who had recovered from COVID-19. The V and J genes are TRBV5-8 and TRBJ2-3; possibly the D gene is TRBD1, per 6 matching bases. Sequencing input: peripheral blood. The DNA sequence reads TGTGCCAGCAGCTTGTCCAGGGGTGTAGGTACGCAGTATTTT. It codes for CASSLSRGVGTQYF.